This T cell receptor beta chain comes out of a study of graft-versus-host responses after intestinal transplantation. Looking at the study overall: Those transplanted obtained multivisceral, liver-intestinal, or isolated intestinal grafts. Every one of the recipients received anti-thymocyte globulin induction and afterwards took tacrolimus and steroids for approximately 3 years.

V shed 3 bases, J shed 5 bases, and the junction held 3 bases outside the gene matches. CDR1 SGDLS and CDR2 YYNGEE come from the germline V gene. CDR3 length: 13 residues. Whole-study findings and limits: Analysis identified GvH clones in recipient marrow, with some appearing first in ileum or blood.

Repertoires were generated with immunoSEQ multiplex PCR, while TCRdb's copy carries only in-frame clones and drops some. The table records roughly 120,000 clones, 85% to 95% of them present only once. To note about this clone: Its target is not known.

The source was unstimulated CD8+ T cells sorted from spleen or lymph node cells, collected before intestinal transplant. The V and J genes are TRBV9 and TRBJ2-3; 7 positions agree with TRBD2. This clonotype was obtained from a human donor who received an intestinal transplant. CDR3 nucleotide sequence: TGTGCCAGCAGCGGGACTAGGGGAGATACGCAGTATTTT. Amino acid sequence: CASSGTRGDTQYF.